One and the same sample provided the 2 T cell receptor beta chains below, sequenced in a study of CXCR3-negative and CXCR3-positive naive CD8 T cells. 5' RACE that incorporated UMI labels was used to prepare the TRB cDNA libraries. TCRdb re-called the 5' RACE reads, yielding one record per CDR3 amino acid sequence without DNA. Here the sample table reports 7,500 to 9,500 distinct CDR3 sequences. Sequencing was performed on naive CXCR3- CD8+ T cells from blood. Subset meaning: CD45RO-CCR7+CD27+CD95- naive CD8+ T cells lacking CXCR3 (TNR3-). Source of these receptors: a human donor in good health. Some clones in this sample may be carry-over from other donors' samples.

This clonotype is deemed medium-sized by its frequency. CDR3 protein: CASSPFNRDRPYEQYF. This chain uses TRBV13 with TRBJ2-7; as DNA is missing, the TRBD1 call by TCRdb cannot be tested. CDR1 PRHDT and CDR2 FYEKMQ come from the germline V gene (reference sequence). There are 16 residues in the CDR3. Filled out from reference TRBV13 and TRBJ2-7, the complete variable domain reads AAGVIQSPRHLIKEKRETATLKCYPIPRHDTVYWYQQGPGQDPQFLISFYEKMQSDKGSIPDRFSAQQFSDYHSELNMSSLELGDSALYFCASSPFNRDRPYEQYFGPGTRLTVT.

This chain connects TRBV6-5 to TRBJ2-3; TCRdb selects TRBD2, and the lack of DNA leaves this call unchecked. The CDR3 loop spans 19 amino acids. Germline CDR1 reads MNHEY; CDR2 reads SVGAGI. This CDR3 reads CASSPSRSGMSVGTDTQYF.